The present T cell receptor beta chain was sequenced within a study of cytomegalovirus exposure and HLA in healthy donors. Study-level points and caveats: TCR beta V- and J-gene trimming was later associated with a missense DCLRE1C variant.

In the case of this clone: What it binds is not known.

Between the trimmed V and J ends, which lost 8 bases and 2 bases, there was a span of 12 bases. There are 14 residues in the CDR3. The germline gives CDR1 MDHEN, CDR2 SYDVKM. Vbeta (60) and Jbeta (13) primers were used in the PCR. Some clones are missing from TCRdb's copy, which holds only in-frame ones; the method was immunoSEQ multiplex PCR. In total, the table holds about 99,000 clones. The sequenced sample consisted of PBMCs. V gene TRBV28 combines with J gene TRBJ2-2; no clear D gene. This TCR came from a man aged 35 to 55 in good health and CMV-seronegative. The CDR3 DNA follows: TGTGCCAGCTCTAACCTCTACAACACCGGGGAGCTGTTTTTT. Translated, it gives CASSNLYNTGELFF.